The present T cell receptor (beta chain) was sequenced within a study of blood T cell repertoires in COVID-19 (TCRdb year 2020). General notes on the study: Collaborator samples came from the United States, Italy and Spain and covered acute and convalescent phases of COVID-19. HLA class I and class II types, where available, came from metadata supplied by the sample provider rather than from assay-based typing. A freely available public database, intended as a resource for researchers studying the immune response to SARS-CoV-2, is where the repertoires were released. The sample metadata nearly always contained a de-identified subject ID, COVID-19 status, age in years and sex. The material from the prospective study consisted of cDNA or gDNA derived from T cells, B-cell-depleted T cells, or PBMCs. Deeply sampled blood TCRbeta repertoires from subjects exposed to, actively infected with, or recovered from COVID-19 were included in the dataset. Samples were obtained from the ongoing ImmuneRACE study (first 160 participants) and from over 1,000 subjects provided by 6 global collaborators. Overall study outcomes, separate from this receptor: Clinical and demographic metadata were provided uncurated, with the amount varying by source and participant.

The germline V gene encodes CDR1 SGHRS and CDR2 YFSETQ. V was cut back by 7 bases and J by 4 bases, leaving a gap of 17 bases between them. Including the terminal cysteine and phenylalanine, the CDR3 comprises 14 residues. Only the CDR3 DNA stays, 42 bases, in frame from base 1. TCRbeta CDR3 regions were amplified from genomic DNA using the immunoSEQ Assay, a bias-controlled multiplex PCR. For the original study's pipeline: The number of nucleated cells in each sample was estimated from the amplification of reference gene primers within the assay. To quantify the absolute abundance of each unique TCRbeta CDR3 rearrangement, sequence reads were collapsed and filtered. For each sample, productive Simpson clonality was calculated by taking the square root of Simpson's diversity index across productive rearrangements. TCRdb re-hosts the immuneACCESS table, in-frame sequences only. Its copies lack some clones; in the studies checked, an unresolved V gene accounts for under half of them, and the cause for the rest is not known. That table furnishes V, J and clone size, whereas the DNA furnished D and trimming. Within this sample are approximately 100,000 clones, with around 88% of them counted one time only. About 3% of the sample is in the top ten clones.

The collaborating institutions used their own protocols to collect whole blood in K2EDTA tubes. Collaborator samples were shipped for TCRbeta analysis as frozen whole blood, isolated PBMCs, or DNA extracted from either sample type. A remark on this clone: The clone's antigen remains unknown. The input lacks base qualities; no much larger clone sits a single base away.

Sequences were obtained from peripheral blood. The origin of this receptor is a human donor in a cohort sampled during active COVID-19. The sequence joins TRBV5-1 to TRBJ2-5, with the D gene uncertain. The CDR3 region reads CASRVGWPPETQYF. In nucleotides, the sequence is TGCGCCAGCCGGGTGGGTTGGCCTCCAGAGACCCAGTACTTC.